The entry that follows covers one T cell receptor beta chain sequence. The specificity of this receptor is unknown. The record has no base qualities; no much larger clone is one base away. The immunoSEQ Assay, a bias-controlled multiplex PCR, was used to amplify TCRbeta CDR3 regions from genomic DNA. The study's processing was this. The number of nucleated cells in each sample was estimated by amplification of reference gene primers within the assay. To quantify the absolute abundance of each unique TCRbeta CDR3 rearrangement, sequence reads were collapsed and filtered. For each sample, productive Simpson clonality was calculated as the square root of Simpson's diversity index across productive rearrangements. TCRdb provides this immuneACCESS table in a form limited to in-frame rearrangements. Some clones are lacking; in checked studies, under half of them reflect an unresolved V gene, and why the rest are absent is not known. Clone size and V and J calls were adopted from that table, with D and trimming inferred from the DNA. The table for this sample lists 200,000 to 250,000 clones; about 87% of them were counted only once. Of the sample, around 1.6% is held by the ten largest clones.

This record comes from a study of blood T cell repertoires in COVID-19 (dated by TCRdb to the early 2020s). With respect to the entire study: Samples from collaborators originated in the United States, Italy and Spain and spanned both the acute and convalescent phases of COVID-19. The samples were drawn from two sources: the first 160 participants of the ongoing ImmuneRACE study, and about 1,300 subjects contributed by 6 global collaborators. The repertoires were released in a freely available public database intended as a resource for research on the immune response to SARS-CoV-2. The prospective study material was composed of cDNA or gDNA derived from T cells, B-cell-depleted T cells, or PBMCs. Subjects who had been exposed to COVID-19, were actively infected with it, or had recovered from it provided the deeply sampled blood TCRbeta repertoires that made up the dataset. Where HLA class I and class II types were available, the types were taken from metadata supplied by the sample provider, not from assay-based typing. Sample metadata almost always included a de-identified subject ID, COVID-19 status, age in years and sex. The full study reports these points: The quantity of clinical and demographic metadata differed by source and by participant and was supplied without curation.

Participants in the prospective study were enrolled through a virtual design, were aged 18 to 89 years, and lived in 20 to 30 United States geographic areas. In the prospective study, cohorts were assigned on the basis of participant-reported clinical history obtained from a screening survey and a study questionnaire. For ImmuneRACE Cohort 3, a participant was defined as recovered based on two consecutive negative NP/OP PCR tests, clearance by a healthcare professional, or resolution of symptoms. Each participant in the prospective study had whole blood, serum and a nasopharyngeal or oropharyngeal swab collected by mobile phlebotomists. Prospective study participants could optionally give additional blood draws and questionnaires over an approximately 2-month period. Blood samples from the prospective study were shipped frozen or at room temperature prior to DNA extraction. Sample: PBMCs or T cells enriched from blood (not recorded which). The sequence was obtained from a woman between 50 and 59 years old who had recovered from COVID-19.

In nucleotide form, the sequence is TGTGCCAGCAGCTTGGTTCTAGCGGAAGAGACCCAGTACTTC. Translated, this is CASSLVLAEETQYF. The V and J segments used are TRBV5-4 and TRBJ2-5; TRBD2 lines up with 7 middle nucleotides. Including the terminal cysteine and phenylalanine, the CDR3 comprises 14 residues. The only DNA kept is the CDR3, 42 bases in frame from the first base. CDR1 and CDR2, looked up from the germline V gene (reference sequence), are SGHNT and YYREEE. Unmatched junction bases come to 2, with V trimmed by 0 bases and J by 3 bases.